Shown below are 32 T cell receptor beta chains from a single sample sequenced in a study of graft-versus-host responses after intestinal transplantation. This table comes from immunoSEQ multiplex PCR, and its TCRdb copy is limited to in-frame clones, with some not included. The sample contains about 82,000 clones, 90% to 95% of which appear only once. Their antigens remain unidentified. The sample consisted of unstimulated CD4+ T cells sorted from spleen or lymph node cells, taken before intestinal transplant. The origin of the receptors is a human donor who received an intestinal transplant.

The V call is TRBV19, the J call TRBJ2-7; 8 bases align to TRBD1. From germline, CDR1 is LNHDA and CDR2 SQIVND (reference sequence). This CDR3 has 13 residues. The V gene end was trimmed by 5 bases and the J gene end by 8 bases; junction bases not matched to a gene: 8. CDR3 coding DNA: TGTGCCAGTAGTCCTGTACAGGGGGTTAAGCAGTACTTC. Encoded protein: CASSPVQGVKQYF.

The chain has TRBV4-1 and TRBJ2-7, with D hard to call. CDR3 size: 15 residues. Germline V lookup: CDR1 MGHRA, CDR2 YSYEKL. V dropped 1 base and J dropped 3 bases, with 13 bases sitting between them. This CDR3 is CASSQVLANHYEQYF. CDR3 in DNA: TGCGCCAGCAGCCAAGTTCTGGCAAACCACTACGAGCAGTACTTC.

The V gene is TRBV6-6, the J gene TRBJ2-3, with TRBD2 matching 9 bases. There are 14 residues in the CDR3. Germline values: CDR1 MNHNY, CDR2 SVGAGI (reference sequence). V dropped 8 bases and J dropped 1; count of bases not matched to a gene: 4. The CDR3, as DNA: TGTGCCAGCTCGTTAGCGGGGGGCACAGATACGCAGTATTTT. This encodes CASSLAGGTDTQYF.

The chain uses TRBV18 and TRBJ2-3; 7 bases agree with TRBD1. The CDR3 covers 14 residues. Trimming at V came to 1 base and at J to 10 bases, leaving 8 bases not matched to a gene. Germline values: CDR1 KGHSH, CDR2 LQKENI. The CDR3 loop reads CASSPRLDRLAQYF. The CDR3 coding sequence is TGTGCCAGCTCACCACGACTGGACAGGTTAGCGCAGTATTTT.

The rearrangement joins TRBV5-6 to TRBJ2-7, with D maybe TRBD2 (5 bases). The V gene's germline CDR1 is SGHDT and CDR2 YYEEEE. CDR3 length: 11 residues. The ends were cut back, 4 bases at V and 7 bases at J, with 9 bases in the middle. CDR3 nucleotides: TGTGCCAGCAGCCTGGAGCGGGAGCAGTACTTC. Protein sequence: CASSLEREQYF.

The rearrangement joins TRBV7-9 to TRBJ1-3; TRBD1 matches at 9 bases. This CDR3 is 17 amino acids long. With V trimmed by 5 bases and J by 4 bases, 12 bases remained unmatched. Germline V CDR1 and CDR2: SEHNR, FQNEAQ (reference sequence). CDR3 residues: CASSRGTGPSSGNTIYF. The CDR3 coding sequence is TGTGCCAGCAGCAGAGGGACAGGGCCTTCTTCGGGAAACACCATATATTTT.

The CDR3 nucleotides are TGTGCCAGCAGCTTAGCGCGACAGGCCTTCTACAATGAGCAGTTCTTC. Translation: CASSLARQAFYNEQFF. The V and J genes are TRBV7-2 and TRBJ2-1; TRBD1 is a possible D gene (6 bases). Trimming pared 0 bases from V and 3 bases from J, leaving 12 bases between. CDR3 length equals 16 residues. Germline values: CDR1 SGHTA, CDR2 FQGNSA.

This chain links TRBV29-1 with TRBJ2-1, with 10 bases that match TRBD2. CDR1 is SQVTM, CDR2 ANQGSEA, per germline. The CDR3 is 15 amino acids. V dropped 4 bases and J dropped 7; count of bases not matched to a gene: 10. For the CDR3, the DNA is TGCAGCGTTGGTCGGCTAGCGGGGGCCTTTAATGAGCAGTTCTTC. Translation: CSVGRLAGAFNEQFF.

The rearrangement links TRBV15 to TRBJ1-5; 8 bases line up with TRBD1. CDR3 length: 14 amino acids. V was pared by 3 bases and J by 7 bases, with 5 bases of the junction left unmatched. Per germline, CDR1 LNHNV and CDR2 YYDKDF (reference sequence). CDR3 in DNA: TGTGCCACCAGCAGGGACAGGGCGGGGCAGCCCCAGCATTTT. Translated: CATSRDRAGQPQHF.

V and J are TRBV5-1 and TRBJ2-5, with D maybe TRBD2 (6 bases). The CDR3 is 14 amino acids. The V gene's germline CDR1 is SGHRS and CDR2 YFSETQ. V lost 0 bases to trimming and J lost 5 bases, with 11 bases between them. The CDR3 loop is CASSLVSREETQYF. CDR3 bases: TGCGCCAGCAGCTTGGTCTCTCGGGAGGAGACCCAGTACTTC.

The V gene is TRBV19, the J gene TRBJ2-7, with D maybe TRBD1 (6 bases). The CDR3 has 15 amino acids. Germline values: CDR1 LNHDA, CDR2 SQIVND (reference sequence). Trimming removed 7 bases at V and 0 bases at J, with 16 bases between. CDR3 DNA: TGTGCCAGTAATACTGGAAGGGGGAGCTCCTACGAGCAGTACTTC. Translation: CASNTGRGSSYEQYF. Full variable domain (remainder filled in from reference TRBV19 and TRBJ2-7): DGGITQSPKYLFRKEGQNVTLSCEQNLNHDAMYWYRQDPGQGLRLIYYSQIVNDFQKGDIAEGYSVSREKKESFPLTVTSAQKNPTAFYLCASNTGRGSSYEQYFGPGTRLTVT.

V and J are TRBV19 and TRBJ2-7; 12 bases line up with TRBD1. V was pared by 3 bases and J by 1 base, with 4 bases of the junction left unmatched. CDR1 is LNHDA and CDR2 is SQIVND in the germline V gene (reference sequence). CDR3 length: 16 amino acids. CDR3 in amino acids: CASSMGQGARSYEQYF. CDR3 coding DNA: TGTGCCAGTAGTATGGGACAGGGGGCTCGGTCCTACGAGCAGTACTTC.

The rearrangement joins TRBV29-1 to TRBJ2-7; no reliable D call. The CDR3 has 10 residues. Germline V gives CDR1 SQVTM, CDR2 ANQGSEA. V lost 4 bases and J 4 bases, leaving 5 bases between the germline ends. The CDR3 protein is CSVGVYEQYF. The CDR3, as DNA: TGCAGCGTTGGAGTTTACGAGCAGTACTTC.

The chain is built from TRBV7-2 and TRBJ2-7; 7 bases fit TRBD2. CDR1 is SGHTA, CDR2 FQGNSA, per germline. This CDR3 contains 15 residues. Germline trimming cut 5 bases from V and 6 bases from J; bases unmatched to any gene: 13. Here the CDR3 reads CASSRAGRARVEQYF. CDR3 coding DNA: TGTGCCAGCAGCCGAGCGGGACGAGCGAGGGTCGAGCAGTACTTC.

This clone appeared a single time. The CDR3 DNA sequence: TGTGCCCAAATTAGCAATCAGCCCCAGCATTTT. It encodes CAQISNQPQHF. This chain connects TRBV27 to TRBJ1-5; D call uncertain. Between the trimmed V and J ends, which lost 11 bases and 0 bases, there was a span of 5 bases. Germline values: CDR1 MNHEY, CDR2 SMNVEV (reference sequence). This CDR3 is built from 11 residues.

This chain connects TRBV7-8 to TRBJ2-7; D may be TRBD2 (6 bases). The CDR3 has 14 residues. Germline CDR1 and CDR2: SGHVS and FQNEAQ. V shed 1 base and J shed 5 bases, with 12 bases lying between them. CDR3 sequence reads: CASSLELAYNEQYF. The CDR3 bases are TGTGCCAGCAGCTTAGAACTAGCCTACAACGAGCAGTACTTC.

The gene calls are TRBV2 and TRBJ2-7; 8 bases align to TRBD1. The CDR3 covers 12 residues. Trimming cost V 10 bases and J 5 bases; bases outside gene matches: 7. The germline V gene has CDR1 SNHLY and CDR2 FYNNEI. CDR3 sequence reads: CAIRQGMHEQYF. CDR3 nucleotide sequence: TGTGCCATCAGACAGGGGATGCACGAGCAGTACTTC.

The V call is TRBV2, the J call TRBJ1-6; no clear D. Trimming took 7 bases from V and 2 from J, leaving 12 bases between them. There are 15 residues in the CDR3. The V gene's germline CDR1 is SNHLY and CDR2 FYNNEI. The CDR3 DNA sequence: TGTGCCAGCAACACTCCGGGAGCCTATAATTCACCCCTCCACTTT. Protein sequence: CASNTPGAYNSPLHF.

V gene TRBV14 combines with J gene TRBJ2-1; 8 bases line up with TRBD1. With 5 bases clipped from V and 2 bases from J, the junction kept 8 bases outside the gene matches. This CDR3 region has 16 residues. Germline CDR1 SGHDN, CDR2 FVKESK. The CDR3 DNA reads TGTGCCAGCAGCAGAACAGGGGGATGGACCTACAATGAGCAGTTCTTC. It yields the protein CASSRTGGWTYNEQFF.

The rearrangement links TRBV6-1 to TRBJ1-5, with no clear D. The length of the CDR3 is 11 residues. Trimming removed 6 bases from V and 4 bases from J, with 4 bases in between. CDR1 MNHNS and CDR2 SASEGT come from the germline V gene. CDR3 loop: CASRHNQPQHF. The DNA for the CDR3 is TGTGCCAGCAGACATAATCAGCCCCAGCATTTT.

This chain connects TRBV5-1 to TRBJ2-3; TRBD2 agrees at 7 bases. V lost 0 bases, J lost 2 bases, and 3 bases stayed unmatched. The germline V gene encodes CDR1 SGHRS and CDR2 YFSETQ. The CDR3 covers 15 residues. CDR3 DNA sequence: TGCGCCAGCAGCTTGGCGCGGGGGAACACAGATACGCAGTATTTT. Encoded protein: CASSLARGNTDTQYF.

The rearrangement links TRBV25-1 to TRBJ1-4; D is perhaps TRBD1 (6 bases). Trimming pared 10 bases from V and 6 bases from J, leaving 18 bases between. The germline CDR1 and CDR2 sequences are MGHDK and SYGVNS. The CDR3 is made up of 14 amino acids. The chain's CDR3 is CATALAGAYEKLFF. The CDR3 coding sequence is TGTGCCACCGCTTTAGCGGGGGCTTATGAAAAACTGTTTTTT.

The J gene is TRBJ1-1, the V gene TRBV5-1; no firm D call. Germline-derived CDR1 and CDR2 are SGHRS and YFSETQ. The V gene lost 4 bases and the J gene lost 5 bases, with 12 bases spanning the gap. This CDR3 is built from 13 residues. As DNA, the CDR3 is TGCGCCAGCAGCCTACGAGACAAGACTGAAGCTTTCTTT. This sequence encodes CASSLRDKTEAFF.

This chain joins TRBV6-5 and TRBJ1-4, with D unclear. The CDR3 runs to 11 residues. CDR1 and CDR2 from the germline V gene are MNHEY and SVGAGI. The V end lost 8 bases, the J end lost 10 bases, and 11 bases lay between the germline ends. CDR3 bases: TGTGCCAGCGGGCAGATGGGAAAACTGTTTTTT. Translation: CASGQMGKLFF.

This clone has more than one count but fewer than ten. The chain uses TRBV5-5 and TRBJ1-1; D is unclear. Germline V gives CDR1 SGHKS, CDR2 YYEKEE (reference sequence). The CDR3 runs 14 residues. The V end lost 1 base, the J end lost 4 bases, and 11 bases lay between the germline ends. The CDR3 nucleotides are TGTGCCAGCAGCTTGATTCCAATTTCCACTGAAGCTTTCTTT. Translating it yields CASSLIPISTEAFF.

The chain is built from TRBV4-3 and TRBJ2-3; TRBD2 might be the D (7 bases). This CDR3 contains 17 residues. CDR1 and CDR2 from the germline V gene are LGHNA and YSLEER. V was shortened by 1 base and J by 5 bases, with 19 bases between the two germline ends. CDR3 nucleotides: TGCGCCAGCAGCCAAGGGGGGGGCAGCGGGGCCCGAGATACGCAGTATTTT. Its protein product is CASSQGGGSGARDTQYF.

CDR3 DNA sequence: TGTGCCAGCAGCTTGGCGGAGGGAGCTAACTATGGCTACACCTTC. Residues: CASSLAEGANYGYTF. The genes are TRBV5-5 and TRBJ1-2, with D uncertain. There are 15 residues in the CDR3. Trimming shortened V by 0 bases and J by 0 bases, and 9 bases separated the two germline ends. Germline V CDR1 and CDR2: SGHKS, YYEKEE (reference sequence).

This clone was recorded only once. The rearrangement uses TRBV6-5 and TRBJ2-7; no firm D call. The CDR3 sequence is 15 residues long. Germline assignment: CDR1 MNHEY and CDR2 SVGAGI. V was clipped by 0 bases and J by 2 bases, with 11 bases between them. The CDR3 is CASSYSQAVAYEQYF. In DNA form, the CDR3 reads TGTGCCAGCAGTTACTCTCAAGCTGTAGCCTACGAGCAGTACTTC.

Concerning this clone: Distinct nucleotide sequences in the sample also encode this CDR3. The CDR3 nucleotides read TGCGCCAGCAGCCGGACTAGCGGGGGGGCTCCAGATACGCAGTATTTT. This codes for CASSRTSGGAPDTQYF. The rearrangement joins TRBV5-1 to TRBJ2-3, with TRBD2 matching over 15 bases. V shed 4 bases, J shed 4 bases, and the junction held 4 bases outside the gene matches. The germline gives CDR1 SGHRS, CDR2 YFSETQ. The CDR3 covers 16 residues.

The CDR3 loop reads CAIMRNTEAFF. In nucleotides, the CDR3 is TGTGCCATCATGCGTAACACTGAAGCTTTCTTT. This chain connects TRBV10-3 to TRBJ1-1; no definite D call. V dropped 7 bases and J dropped 2 bases, with 5 bases sitting between them. The CDR3 spans 11 residues. CDR1 is ENHRY, CDR2 SYGVKD, per germline.

This rearrangement joins TRBV4-3 to TRBJ1-5, with a tentative D call TRBD1 (5 bases). Germline CDR1 is LGHNA and CDR2 is YSLEER. Trimming left V 1 base short and J 6 bases short, with 13 bases between. The length of the CDR3 is 15 residues. The CDR3 loop reads CASSQAGGAGQPQHF. CDR3 DNA sequence: TGCGCCAGCAGCCAAGCCGGAGGGGCAGGTCAGCCCCAGCATTTT.

The chain is built from TRBV7-6 and TRBJ2-1, with 13 bases identical to TRBD2. Germline values: CDR1 SGHVS, CDR2 FNYEAQ. With 6 bases clipped from V and 10 bases from J, the junction kept 9 bases outside the gene matches. The CDR3 runs to 15 residues. CDR3: CASSQTSGGLVEQFF. Here the CDR3 DNA reads TGTGCCAGCAGTCAGACTAGCGGGGGGTTAGTGGAGCAGTTCTTC.